This TCR beta chain was identified in a study of blood T cell repertoires in COVID-19. Across the whole study: Samples taken during acute and convalescent COVID-19 were collected in the United States, Italy and Spain. Sample material is recorded as cDNA or gDNA derived from T cells, B-cell-depleted T cells, or PBMCs.

Seattle patients were enrolled while actively infected and followed longitudinally. Authors' methods: Using reference gene primer amplification, nucleated cell counts were estimated. Profiled with immunoSEQ multiplex PCR; TCRdb holds only in-frame clones, not every one. From that table come the V and J calls and clone size; the DNA was used to work out D and trimming. This table holds 250,000 or so clones, nearly 95% found once. Sequencing was performed on peripheral blood. The sequence was obtained from a man aged 30 to 45 with COVID-19, enrolled during active disease.

This CDR3 is CASSPVQAPNTEAFF. For the CDR3, the DNA is TGTGCCAGCAGCCCCGTGCAGGCCCCGAACACTGAAGCTTTCTTT. The rearrangement links TRBV27 to TRBJ1-1; D unclear. In germline, CDR1 is MNHEY, CDR2 SMNVEV (reference sequence). CDR3 length equals 15 residues. The V and J ends lost 6 bases and 1 base respectively, with 15 bases between them.